These 24 T cell receptor beta chains were sequenced from one sample in a study of blood T cells in healthy people across ages. The second PCR ran roughly 6 to 11 cycles with a sample-barcoded 5' primer and J-beta primers. TCRdb analysed the 5' RACE reads with MiXCR anew, one entry per CDR3 protein. The sample contains about 1.1 million distinct CDR3 sequences, less than 45% of which appear only once. The material sequenced was blood. The receptors originated from a man aged 18 to 30 in good health.

The chain employs TRBV7-2 and TRBJ2-1; D is unclear. Germline V gene sequence: CDR1 SGHTA, CDR2 FQGNSA. The CDR3 totals 13 residues. Trimming removed 8 bases at V and 7 bases at J, with 15 bases between. Here the CDR3 DNA reads TGTGCCAGCGCCACGATAATCTCGAATGAGCAGTTCTTC. This encodes CASATIISNEQFF.

This clonotype was recorded once. One base away lies a much larger clone, so this may be a sequencing read error. The J gene is TRBJ2-1, the V gene TRBV7-9; D gene uncertain. Germline loops: CDR1 SEHNR, CDR2 FQNEAQ (reference sequence). The CDR3 extends over 10 amino acids. DNA for the CDR3: TGTGTCAGCAGCTTACAAGAGCAGTTCTTC. Translating gives CVSSLQEQFF. Variable domain in full (rest from reference TRBV7-9 and TRBJ2-1): DTGVSQNPRHKITKRGQNVTFRCDPISEHNRLYWYRQTLGQGPEFLTYFQNEAQLEKSRLLSDRFSAERPKGSFSTLEIQRTEQGDSAMYLCVSSLQEQFFGPGTRLTVL.

This sequence joins TRBV7-9 and TRBJ1-5; maybe TRBD1 (6 bases). The CDR3 runs to 15 residues. The V gene lost 3 bases and the J gene lost 6 bases, with 15 bases spanning the gap. Germline-derived CDR1 and CDR2 are SEHNR and FQNEAQ (reference sequence). In DNA form, the CDR3 reads TGTGCCAGCAGCTTTGGACAGCCTGGGGGTCAGCCCCAGCATTTT. It translates to CASSFGQPGGQPQHF. The full variable domain, completed using reference TRBV7-9 and TRBJ1-5, is DTGVSQNPRHKITKRGQNVTFRCDPISEHNRLYWYRQTLGQGPEFLTYFQNEAQLEKSRLLSDRFSAERPKGSFSTLEIQRTEQGDSAMYLCASSFGQPGGQPQHFGDGTRLSIL.

The V and J genes are TRBV5-8 and TRBJ2-5, with 8 bases identical to TRBD2. V lost 3 bases, J lost 3 bases, and 4 bases stayed unmatched. Germline-derived CDR1 and CDR2 are SGHTS and YDEGEE. CDR3 length: 14 amino acids. The CDR3 sequence is CASSSGLAKETQYF. Here the CDR3 DNA reads TGTGCCAGCAGCTCCGGACTAGCAAAAGAGACCCAGTACTTC.

This clonotype was counted a few times. The V and J genes are TRBV7-2 and TRBJ1-1; D gene uncertain. Trimming took off 3 bases at V and 1 base at J, with 15 bases between the two ends. Germline V lookup: CDR1 SGHTA, CDR2 FQGNSA. The CDR3 is 16 amino acids. The CDR3 region is CASSFPRGWENTEAFF. The DNA for the CDR3 is TGTGCCAGCAGCTTTCCACGAGGTTGGGAGAACACTGAAGCTTTCTTT.

The sample holds a few counts of this clonotype. The CDR3 coding sequence is TGCAGCGCCACCGACAGGCCTGGAATCTACACCTTC. It yields the protein CSATDRPGIYTF. V gene TRBV29-1 combines with J gene TRBJ1-2, with a weak D call TRBD1 (6 bases). The CDR3 spans 12 residues. V was shortened by 7 bases and J by 10 bases, with 19 bases between the two germline ends. Germline values: CDR1 SQVTM, CDR2 ANQGSEA.

This clonotype occurred a few times. The chain couples TRBV24-1 to TRBJ1-5; 9 nucleotides match TRBD1. The germline gives CDR1 KGHDR, CDR2 SFDVKD. With 7 bases clipped from V and 2 bases from J, the junction kept 5 bases outside the gene matches. CDR3 size: 15 residues. The CDR3 protein is CATSEGTGRNQPQHF. The CDR3 region has the DNA TGTGCCACCAGCGAAGGGACAGGGCGCAATCAGCCCCAGCATTTT.

This clonotype was seen only a few times. This chain connects TRBV29-1 to TRBJ1-2; D ambiguous. Trimming removed 4 bases at V and 3 bases at J, with 12 bases between. Germline lookup yields CDR1 SQVTM and CDR2 ANQGSEA. This CDR3 has 13 residues. CDR3 residues: CSVVPTGYYGYTF. As DNA, the CDR3 is TGCAGCGTTGTCCCCACGGGGTACTATGGCTACACCTTC.

The J gene is TRBJ1-4, the V gene TRBV6-5, with 10 bases identical to TRBD1. The germline V gene encodes CDR1 MNHEY and CDR2 SVGAGI. The junction had 3 bases not matched to a gene; V was cut back by 0 bases and J by 5 bases. CDR3 size: 16 residues. For the CDR3, the DNA is TGTGCCAGCAGTTACTCGCCGGGACAGGGGAATGAAAAACTGTTTTTT. Amino acids: CASSYSPGQGNEKLFF.

The count of this clonotype is one. This chain links TRBV6-2 or TRBV6-3 with TRBJ2-1; D not resolved. The ends were cut back, 8 bases at V and 0 bases at J, with 8 bases in the middle. Germline values: CDR1 MNHEY, CDR2 SVGEGT. This CDR3 is built from 13 residues. This CDR3 reads CASATGSYNEQFF. The CDR3 nucleotides are TGTGCCAGCGCGACCGGCTCCTACAATGAGCAGTTCTTC.

This clonotype showed up many times. The chain recombines TRBV12-3 or TRBV12-4 with TRBJ2-7; no definite D call. The CDR3 consists of 12 residues. V shed 6 bases and J shed 0 bases, with 6 bases lying between them. The CDR3 DNA follows: TGTGCCAGCAGCCAGAACTCCTACGAGCAGTACTTC. It specifies CASSQNSYEQYF.

The chain couples TRBV7-4 to TRBJ2-4; D is possibly TRBD2 (5 bases). The assigned J gene may be wrong: the sequence end matches TRBJ2-5 better. The CDR3 sequence is 16 residues long. CDR1 SGHVT and CDR2 SQSDAQ come from the germline V gene. CDR3 protein: CASNLGFSGSVETQYF. The CDR3 DNA is TGTGCCAGCAACCTGGGTTTCAGTGGTAGCGTGGAGACCCAGTACTTC.

The sample holds a few counts of this clonotype. The chain combines TRBV28 with TRBJ1-1; D is possibly TRBD1 (6 bases). V lost 4 bases to trimming and J lost 0 bases, with 18 bases between them. The CDR3 runs 17 residues. The germline CDR1 and CDR2 sequences are MDHEN and SYDVKM. The CDR3 is CASSSPWGANMNTEAFF. DNA for the CDR3: TGTGCCAGCAGTTCCCCCTGGGGGGCTAACATGAACACTGAAGCTTTCTTT.

This sequence joins TRBV20-1 and TRBJ1-1; the D is unclear. V shed 6 bases and J shed 7 bases, with 18 bases lying between them. There are 13 residues in the CDR3. CDR1 is DFQATT and CDR2 is SNEGSKA in the germline V gene (reference sequence). As DNA, the CDR3 is TGCAGTGCCCGAAAACCCGGGTCTCGTGAAGCTTTCTTT. This translates into CSARKPGSREAFF.

This rearrangement joins TRBV5-1 to TRBJ1-6, with D hard to call. Per the germline V gene, CDR1 is SGHRS and CDR2 is YFSETQ. Between the trimmed V and J ends, which lost 4 bases and 3 bases, there was a span of 11 bases. There are 15 residues in the CDR3. The CDR3 here is CASSPEPSYNSPLHF. CDR3 in DNA: TGCGCCAGCAGCCCGGAGCCAAGCTATAATTCACCCCTCCACTTT.

This clonotype turned up a few times. The chain employs TRBV15 and TRBJ1-2; TRBD1 agrees at 8 bases. The germline CDR1 and CDR2 sequences are LNHNV and YYDKDF (reference sequence). The junction had 7 bases not matched to a gene; V was cut back by 1 base and J by 12 bases. The CDR3 contains 13 residues. CDR3 protein: CATSRGQGFSHTF. CDR3 sequence (DNA): TGTGCCACCAGCAGAGGACAGGGGTTTAGCCACACCTTC.

This clonotype was observed many times. The chain has TRBV21-1 and TRBJ2-7; the table's TRBD1 call for D was not verified on the DNA. TRBV21-1 is a pseudogene locus. This CDR3 has 15 residues. This chain's CDR3 is CASSKVPRGGYEQYF. DNA for the CDR3: TGTGCCAGCAGCAAAGTACCCAGGGGAGGCTACGAGCAGTACTTC.

The rearrangement joins TRBV7-8 to TRBJ1-4; possibly TRBD1 for D (5 bases). Trimming removed 1 base from V and 4 bases from J, with 10 bases in between. This CDR3 has 15 amino acids. CDR1 SGHVS and CDR2 FQNEAQ come from the germline V gene. The CDR3 spells CASSLDSGYNEKLFF. CDR3 sequence (DNA): TGTGCCAGCAGCTTAGATTCAGGGTATAATGAAAAACTGTTTTTT.

The J gene is TRBJ2-7, the V gene TRBV7-2, with D perhaps matching TRBD1 (5 bases). The J call may be in error: the DNA end matches TRBJ2-5 better. Germline V CDR1 and CDR2: SGHTA, FQGNSA. The CDR3 runs 16 residues. The CDR3 sequence is CASSLDGALARETQYF. CDR3 DNA sequence: TGTGCCAGCAGCTTAGATGGGGCCCTCGCGAGAGAGACCCAGTACTTC.

V usage is TRBV7-9 and J usage is TRBJ2-1; 9 bases agree with TRBD1. The DNA end is more similar to TRBJ2-7, so the J call may be wrong. This CDR3 region has 16 residues. Per the germline V gene, CDR1 is SEHNR and CDR2 is FQNEAQ (reference sequence). The CDR3 DNA sequence: TGTGCCAGCAGCACCCCGCGGACAGGGGTCTACAATGAGCAGTACTTC. This translates into CASSTPRTGVYNEQYF.

The rearrangement joins TRBV7-2 to TRBJ2-5; D gene ambiguous. Trimming removed 1 base from V and 1 base from J, with 10 bases in between. The CDR3 extends over 15 amino acids. Germline assignment: CDR1 SGHTA and CDR2 FQGNSA. CDR3 in amino acids: CASSLDLASQETQYF. CDR3 nucleotide sequence: TGTGCCAGCAGCTTAGATTTGGCTAGCCAAGAGACCCAGTACTTC.

The chain uses TRBV4-2 and TRBJ1-2; a possible D gene is TRBD1 (5 bases). The V and J ends lost 4 bases and 8 bases respectively, with 17 bases between them. CDR1 and CDR2 from the germline V gene are LGHNA and YNFKEQ. This CDR3 contains 14 residues. The DNA for the CDR3 is TGTGCCAGCAGCCCTCCTGGGGGTTCGGCCGGCTACACCTTC. The encoded protein is CASSPPGGSAGYTF.

Comments on this clonotype: A junction end diverges from the germline sequence, so it may reflect a read error. This sequence joins TRBV7-2 and TRBJ1-1, with 7 bases that match TRBD1. The germline CDR1 and CDR2 sequences are SGHTA and FQGNSA. There are 16 residues in the CDR3. CDR3 sequence: CTSSLVGGRPNTEAFF. CDR3 nucleotide sequence: TGTACCAGCAGCTTAGTAGGGGGCAGACCGAACACTGAGGCTTTCTTT.

This clonotype has just a few counts. The chain combines TRBV24-1 with TRBJ2-5; tentatively, D is TRBD2 (6 bases). Germline V gene data show CDR1 as KGHDR and CDR2 as SFDVKD. V was pared by 5 bases and J by 0 bases, with 9 bases between. The CDR3 is made up of 14 amino acids. The CDR3 coding sequence is TGTGCCACCAGTGCTGGGGACTACCAAGAGACCCAGTACTTC. It is translated as CATSAGDYQETQYF.